This TCR beta chain was identified during a study of blood T cell repertoires in COVID-19. Sequencing was performed with immunoSEQ multiplex PCR; in TCRdb, only in-frame clones are kept and a portion is missing. The repertoire holds over 250,000 clones, with about 93% as singletons. The CDR3 runs to 13 residues. Germline V gene data show CDR1 as SQVTM and CDR2 as ANQGSEA. With V trimmed by 4 bases and J by 6 bases, 5 bases remained unmatched. The V and J genes are TRBV29-1 and TRBJ2-3; TRBD2 matches 9 bases. The sequenced sample consisted of PBMCs or T cells enriched from blood (not recorded which). The receptor was isolated from a young woman who had recovered from COVID-19. The CDR3 nucleotides read TGCAGCGTTGGGGGCGGGAGGGCGGATACGCAGTATTTT. It is translated as CSVGGGRADTQYF.